The subject of this entry is one T cell receptor (beta chain). Its antigen remains unknown. Trimming took 4 bases from V and 1 from J; bases not matched to a gene: 9. The germline gives CDR1 SGHRS, CDR2 YFSETQ. This CDR3 has 18 residues. TCRdb reprocessed the 5' RACE reads with MiXCR, giving one entry per CDR3 protein. The sample lists more than 300,000 distinct CDR3 sequences, roughly 7% occurring once. This record belongs to a study of T cells after yellow fever vaccination. Study observations and caveats: Detected again after the booster were most primary-vaccination clones, at nearly 97% CD4 and nearly 90% CD8. CD4 and CD8 compartments shared a small share of clonotypes.

J is TRBJ2-7 and V is TRBV5-1; 15 bases are shared with TRBD2. This clonotype was obtained from a man aged 18-30 years who received the YFV17D yellow fever vaccine. The input for sequencing was PBMCs, taken roughly 46 days after the first yellow fever vaccination. CDR3 sequence: CASSRRGLAGGYSYEQYF. DNA of the CDR3: TGCGCCAGCAGCAGAAGGGGACTAGCGGGGGGCTATTCCTACGAGCAGTACTTC.